This entry concerns a single T cell receptor (beta chain). The record originates from a study of blood T cell repertoires in COVID-19. The wider study: From the United States, Italy and Spain came samples of acute and convalescent COVID-19. T cells, B-cell-depleted T cells, or PBMCs supplied cDNA or gDNA.

Germline values: CDR1 LNHDA, CDR2 SQIVND (reference sequence). V gave up 7 bases and J gave up 0 bases, with 16 bases separating them. The CDR3 is made up of 16 amino acids. Some clones are missing from TCRdb's copy, which holds only in-frame ones; the method was immunoSEQ multiplex PCR. Of approximately 150,000 clones detected, around 85% appear once; the ten largest clones hold approximately 7.6%. The sequence was collected from a woman of 80 years or more with COVID-19, enrolled during active disease. Sequencing used peripheral blood. The rearrangement uses TRBV19 and TRBJ1-5; D gene ambiguous. The CDR3 sequence is CASTHAGAYSNQPQHF. For the CDR3, the DNA is TGTGCCAGTACACATGCGGGCGCCTATAGCAATCAGCCCCAGCATTTT.